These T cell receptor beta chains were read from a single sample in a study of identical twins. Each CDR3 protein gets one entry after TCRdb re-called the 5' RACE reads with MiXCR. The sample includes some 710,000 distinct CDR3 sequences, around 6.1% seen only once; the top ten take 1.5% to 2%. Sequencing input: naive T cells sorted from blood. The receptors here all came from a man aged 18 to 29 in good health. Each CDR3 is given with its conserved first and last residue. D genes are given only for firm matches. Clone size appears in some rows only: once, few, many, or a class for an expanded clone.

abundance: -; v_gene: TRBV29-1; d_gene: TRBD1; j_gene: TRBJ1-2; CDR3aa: CSVVMGQDGYTF; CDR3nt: TGCAGCGTTGTCATGGGACAGGATGGCTACACCTTC
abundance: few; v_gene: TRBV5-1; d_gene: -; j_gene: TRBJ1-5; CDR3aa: CASSPGSRGNSNQPQHF; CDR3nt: TGCGCCAGCAGCCCTGGCAGCAGGGGTAATAGCAATCAGCCCCAGCATTTT
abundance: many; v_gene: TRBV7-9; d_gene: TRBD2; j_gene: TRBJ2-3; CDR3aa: CASSLPSGNTDTQYF; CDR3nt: TGTGCCAGCAGCTTACCTAGCGGGAACACAGATACGCAGTATTTT
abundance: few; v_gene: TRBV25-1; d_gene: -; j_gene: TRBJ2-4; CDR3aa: CASSVSGDSAKNIQYF; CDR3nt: TGTGCCAGCAGTGTATCCGGTGACAGCGCCAAAAACATTCAGTACTTC
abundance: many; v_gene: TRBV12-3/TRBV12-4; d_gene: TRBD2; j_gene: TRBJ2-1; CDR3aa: CASSFGGSMINEQFF; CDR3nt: TGTGCCAGCAGTTTTGGCGGGAGTATGATCAATGAGCAGTTCTTC
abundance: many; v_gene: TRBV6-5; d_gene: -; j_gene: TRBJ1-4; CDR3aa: CASSYRQPNEKLFF; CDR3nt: TGTGCCAGCAGTTACCGACAGCCTAATGAAAAACTGTTTTTT
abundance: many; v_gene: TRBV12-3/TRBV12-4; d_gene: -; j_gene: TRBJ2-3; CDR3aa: CASSFGPGTDTQYF; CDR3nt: TGTGCCAGCAGTTTTGGTCCGGGCACAGATACGCAGTATTTT
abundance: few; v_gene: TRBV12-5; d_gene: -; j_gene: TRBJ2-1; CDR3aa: CASGLVIAGTQGDEQFF; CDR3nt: TGTGCTAGTGGTTTGGTTATCGCCGGGACCCAGGGCGATGAGCAGTTCTTC
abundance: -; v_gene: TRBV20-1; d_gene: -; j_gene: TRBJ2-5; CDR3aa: CSATPGAQETQYF; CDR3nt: TGCAGTGCTACCCCGGGAGCCCAAGAGACCCAGTACTTC
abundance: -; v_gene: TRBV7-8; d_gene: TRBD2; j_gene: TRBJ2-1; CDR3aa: CASSLAASGRTYNEQFF; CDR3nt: TGTGCCAGCAGCTTAGCGGCCAGCGGGAGGACTTACAATGAGCAGTTCTTC
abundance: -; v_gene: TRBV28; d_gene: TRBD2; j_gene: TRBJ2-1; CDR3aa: CASSFLKTGTSGRVGRSYNEQFF; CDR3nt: TGTGCCAGCAGCTTCCTTAAAACCGGGACTAGCGGGAGAGTCGGGCGCTCCTACAATGAGCAGTTCTTC
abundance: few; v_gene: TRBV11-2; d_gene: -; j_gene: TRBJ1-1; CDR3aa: CASSSLGRDPRRRTEAFF; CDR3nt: TGTGCCAGCAGCTCCCTCGGCCGGGACCCGCGCCGAAGAACTGAAGCTTTCTTT
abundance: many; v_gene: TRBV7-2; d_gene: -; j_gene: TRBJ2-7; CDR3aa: CASKRTVPSEQYF; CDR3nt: TGTGCCAGCAAACGGACAGTACCCTCCGAGCAGTACTTC
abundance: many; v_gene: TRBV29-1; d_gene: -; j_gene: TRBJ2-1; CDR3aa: CSVIGTFLEQFF; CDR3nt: TGCAGCGTTATCGGGACCTTCTTGGAGCAGTTCTTC
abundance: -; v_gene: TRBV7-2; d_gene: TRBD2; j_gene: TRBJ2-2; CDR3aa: CASSPGRELNTGELFF; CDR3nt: TGTGCCAGCAGCCCCGGGAGGGAGCTAAACACCGGGGAGCTGTTTTTT
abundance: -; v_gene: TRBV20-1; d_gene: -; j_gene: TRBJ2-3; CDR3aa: CSAEDGSTDTQYF; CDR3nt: TGCAGTGCAGAGGACGGAAGCACAGATACGCAGTATTTT
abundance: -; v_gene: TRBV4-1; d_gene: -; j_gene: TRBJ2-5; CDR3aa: CASRQPGQETQYF; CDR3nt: TGCGCCAGCAGACAACCAGGGCAAGAGACCCAGTACTTC
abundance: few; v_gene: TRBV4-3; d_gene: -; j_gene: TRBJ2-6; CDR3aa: CASSQELAGTGANVLTF; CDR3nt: TGCGCCAGCAGCCAAGAGTTGGCAGGGACTGGGGCCAACGTCCTGACTTTC
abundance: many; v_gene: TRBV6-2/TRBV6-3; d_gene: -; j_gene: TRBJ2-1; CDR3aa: CASSYSGTPGNEQFF; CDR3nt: TGTGCCAGCAGTTATAGTGGGACCCCGGGGAATGAGCAGTTCTTC
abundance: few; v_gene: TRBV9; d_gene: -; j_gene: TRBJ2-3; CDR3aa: CASSVERPTDTQYF; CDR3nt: TGTGCCAGCAGCGTAGAGAGACCCACAGATACGCAGTATTTT
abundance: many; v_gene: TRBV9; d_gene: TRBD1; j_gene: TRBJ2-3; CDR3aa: CASSVAWTGDVGDTQYF; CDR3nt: TGTGCCAGCAGCGTAGCTTGGACAGGGGATGTTGGAGATACGCAGTATTTT
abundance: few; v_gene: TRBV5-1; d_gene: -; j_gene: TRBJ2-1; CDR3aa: CASSSSLRGNLNEQFF; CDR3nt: TGCGCCAGCAGCTCCTCCCTCCGGGGGAACTTGAATGAGCAGTTCTTC
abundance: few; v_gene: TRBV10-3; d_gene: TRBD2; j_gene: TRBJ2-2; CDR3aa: CAISASTPSGRASSGELFF; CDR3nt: TGTGCCATCAGTGCCTCGACCCCTAGCGGGAGGGCCAGTAGCGGGGAGCTGTTTTTT
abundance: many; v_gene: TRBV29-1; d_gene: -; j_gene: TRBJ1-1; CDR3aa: CSVEDETEAFF; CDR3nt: TGCAGCGTTGAAGATGAGACTGAAGCTTTCTTT
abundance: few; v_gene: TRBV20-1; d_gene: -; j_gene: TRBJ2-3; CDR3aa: CSAYSSTDTQYF; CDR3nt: TGCAGTGCCTATTCTAGCACAGATACGCAGTATTTT
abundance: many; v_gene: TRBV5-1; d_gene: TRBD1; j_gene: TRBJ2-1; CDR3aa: CASSSPKGTGRNEQFF; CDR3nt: TGCGCCAGCAGCTCCCCCAAGGGGACAGGGAGAAATGAGCAGTTCTTC
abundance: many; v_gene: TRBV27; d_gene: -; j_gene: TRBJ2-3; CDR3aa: CASSERLVTDTQYF; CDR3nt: TGTGCCAGCAGTGAGCGGCTAGTTACAGATACGCAGTATTTT
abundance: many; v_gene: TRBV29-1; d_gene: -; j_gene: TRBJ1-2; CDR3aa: CSVLGGAYGYTF; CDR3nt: TGCAGCGTTCTGGGGGGTGCTTATGGCTACACCTTC
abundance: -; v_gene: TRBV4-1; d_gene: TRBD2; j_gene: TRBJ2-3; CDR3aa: CASSQDAGAVTQYF; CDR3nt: TGCGCCAGCAGCCAAGATGCGGGAGCTGTTACGCAGTATTTT
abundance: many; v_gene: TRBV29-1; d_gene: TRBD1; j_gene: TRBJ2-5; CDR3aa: CSGDRGETQYF; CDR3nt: TGCAGCGGGGACAGGGGGGAGACCCAGTACTTC
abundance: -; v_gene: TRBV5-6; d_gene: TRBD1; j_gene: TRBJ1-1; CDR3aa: CASSPDRDNEAFF; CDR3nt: TGTGCCAGCAGCCCGGACAGGGATAATGAAGCTTTCTTT
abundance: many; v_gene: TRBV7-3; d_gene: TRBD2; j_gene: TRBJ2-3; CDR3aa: CASSFTSGRADTQYF; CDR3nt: TGTGCCAGCAGCTTTACTAGCGGGAGGGCAGATACGCAGTATTTT
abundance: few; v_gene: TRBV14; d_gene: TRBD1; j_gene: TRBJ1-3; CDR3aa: CASSLADRRDTIYF; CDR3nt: TGTGCCAGCAGCCTAGCGGACAGGCGGGACACCATATATTTT
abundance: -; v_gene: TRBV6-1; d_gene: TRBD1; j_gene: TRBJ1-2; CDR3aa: CASRRQGIEGYTF; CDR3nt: TGTGCCAGCAGGCGACAGGGCATCGAGGGCTACACCTTC
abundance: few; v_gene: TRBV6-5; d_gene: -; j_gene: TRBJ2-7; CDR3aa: CASSYSSPGPLGYEQYF; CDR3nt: TGTGCCAGCAGTTACTCCTCCCCGGGACCGCTCGGGTACGAGCAGTACTTC
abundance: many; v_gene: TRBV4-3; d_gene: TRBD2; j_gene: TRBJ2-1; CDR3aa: CASSQDSTSGNPSSYNEQFF; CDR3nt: TGCGCCAGCAGCCAGGACTCGACTAGCGGGAACCCTAGCTCCTACAATGAGCAGTTCTTC
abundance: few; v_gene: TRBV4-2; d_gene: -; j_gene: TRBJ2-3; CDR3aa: CASSHGLGGGRTDTQYF; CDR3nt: TGTGCCAGCAGCCATGGACTCGGGGGCGGCCGCACAGATACGCAGTATTTT
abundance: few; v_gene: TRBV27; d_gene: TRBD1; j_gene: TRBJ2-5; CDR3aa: CASSFQGAQETQYF; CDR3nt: TGTGCCAGCAGTTTCCAGGGGGCTCAAGAGACCCAGTACTTC
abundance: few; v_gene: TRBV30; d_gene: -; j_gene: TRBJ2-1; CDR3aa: CAWRRAYNEQFF; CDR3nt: TGTGCCTGGAGACGAGCCTACAATGAGCAGTTCTTC
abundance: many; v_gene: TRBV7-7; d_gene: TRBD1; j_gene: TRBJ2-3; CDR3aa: CASSHTTGVGDTQYF; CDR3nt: TGTGCCAGCAGCCACACGACAGGGGTGGGGGATACGCAGTATTTT
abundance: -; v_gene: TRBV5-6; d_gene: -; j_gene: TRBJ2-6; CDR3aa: CASSLDGLLRGANVLTF; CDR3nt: TGTGCCAGCAGCTTGGACGGTCTTTTGCGTGGGGCCAACGTCCTGACTTTC
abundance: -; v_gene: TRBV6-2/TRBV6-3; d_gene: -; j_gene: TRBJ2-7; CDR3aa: CASSPGQAGLSEQYF; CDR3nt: TGTGCCAGCAGCCCTGGACAGGCGGGACTAAGCGAGCAGTACTTC
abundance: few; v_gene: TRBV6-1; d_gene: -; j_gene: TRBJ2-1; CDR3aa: CASSDPPDGRGYEQFF; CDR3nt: TGTGCCAGCAGTGACCCGCCCGACGGGAGAGGATATGAGCAGTTCTTC